This is a list of T cell receptor beta chains from one sample in a study of PD-1 blockade in classical Hodgkin lymphoma. This table comes from immunoSEQ multiplex PCR, and its TCRdb copy is limited to in-frame clones, with some not included. The profile shows some 40,000 clones, about 79% of them singletons. The sequencing used peripheral blood mononuclear cells (PBMCs), collected at baseline. These receptors came from a human donor with classical Hodgkin lymphoma. Both conserved end residues are part of each CDR3. D genes are given only for firm matches. Clone sizes are given selectively: once, few, many, or a class where the clone is expanded.

clone size: -; V gene: TRBV4-3; J gene: TRBJ2-7; D gene: -; CDR3 DNA: TGCGCCAGCAGCCAAGTTTTTCAGGGTTCGTACGAGCAGTACTTC; CDR3 protein: CASSQVFQGSYEQYF
clone size: -; V gene: TRBV9; J gene: TRBJ2-1; D gene: TRBD2; CDR3 DNA: TGTGCCAGCAGCGTAGCGGCGGGAGGCAATAGTATTAATGAGCAGTTCTTC; CDR3 protein: CASSVAAGGNSINEQFF
clone size: -; V gene: TRBV7-2; J gene: TRBJ1-1; D gene: -; CDR3 DNA: TGTGCCAGCAGACCATCGGGGGCGAGCACTGAAGCTTTCTTT; CDR3 protein: CASRPSGASTEAFF
clone size: few; V gene: TRBV29-1; J gene: TRBJ2-5; D gene: TRBD2; CDR3 DNA: TGCAGCGTAGCCCCCTCACTACTAGCGGGAGGTCGTTTTTACTTC; CDR3 protein: CSVAPSLLAGGRFYF
clone size: once; V gene: TRBV28; J gene: TRBJ2-7; D gene: TRBD2; CDR3 DNA: TGTGCCAGCAGTTTCGCGGGAGGGTACGAGCAGTACTTC; CDR3 protein: CASSFAGGYEQYF
clone size: -; V gene: TRBV29-1; J gene: TRBJ2-3; D gene: -; CDR3 DNA: TGCAGCGTTGAAGGGCAGGGATTCACAGATACGCAGTATTTT; CDR3 protein: CSVEGQGFTDTQYF
clone size: -; V gene: TRBV28; J gene: TRBJ1-6; D gene: -; CDR3 DNA: TGTGCCAGCAGTTTATTGGGTGGATCACCCCTCCACTTT; CDR3 protein: CASSLLGGSPLHF
clone size: -; V gene: TRBV10-1; J gene: TRBJ2-5; D gene: TRBD1; CDR3 DNA: TGCGCCAGCAGCGCAACCGGGACAGGGATGATGGAGACCCAGTACTTC; CDR3 protein: CASSATGTGMMETQYF
clone size: -; V gene: TRBV9; J gene: TRBJ2-4; D gene: TRBD2; CDR3 DNA: TGTGCCAGCAGCGCTGGGACTAGCTTAACCAAAAACATTCAGTACTTC; CDR3 protein: CASSAGTSLTKNIQYF
clone size: -; V gene: TRBV28; J gene: TRBJ2-5; D gene: TRBD2; CDR3 DNA: TGTGCCACCGGACTAGCGGGAACGGAGACCCAGTACTTC; CDR3 protein: CATGLAGTETQYF
clone size: -; V gene: TRBV6-5; J gene: TRBJ1-5; D gene: -; CDR3 DNA: TGTGCCAGCAGTTATTCAGGGGGCAATCAGCCCCAGCATTTT; CDR3 protein: CASSYSGGNQPQHF
clone size: -; V gene: TRBV5-1; J gene: TRBJ1-1; D gene: -; CDR3 DNA: TGCGCCAGCAGCCGGACAGCTTTGGCGAACACTGAAGCTTTCTTT; CDR3 protein: CASSRTALANTEAFF
clone size: -; V gene: TRBV28; J gene: TRBJ1-2; D gene: -; CDR3 DNA: TGTGCCAGCAGCTCAACAGGGCGTCCTATTTTCTTC; CDR3 protein: CASSSTGRPIFF
clone size: -; V gene: TRBV25-1; J gene: TRBJ2-3; D gene: -; CDR3 DNA: TGTGCCAGCAGAGATACAGATACGCAGTATTTT; CDR3 protein: CASRDTDTQYF
clone size: -; V gene: TRBV6-5; J gene: TRBJ2-3; D gene: -; CDR3 DNA: TGTGCCAGCAGTTACAGTTGGCGGTACACAGATACGCAGTATTTT; CDR3 protein: CASSYSWRYTDTQYF
clone size: -; V gene: TRBV6-4; J gene: TRBJ2-1; D gene: -; CDR3 DNA: TGTGCCAGCAGTCGGGAGTTCGACAATGAGCAGTTCTTC; CDR3 protein: CASSREFDNEQFF
clone size: few; V gene: TRBV5-1; J gene: TRBJ1-1; D gene: -; CDR3 DNA: TGCGCCAGCAGCTCAAGCGGGGTGGACACTGAAGCTTTCTTT; CDR3 protein: CASSSSGVDTEAFF
clone size: -; V gene: TRBV5-3; J gene: TRBJ1-4; D gene: -; CDR3 DNA: TGTGCCAGAAGCAACGGGACCAGGCTTGACGAAAAACTGTTTTTT; CDR3 protein: CARSNGTRLDEKLFF
clone size: -; V gene: TRBV9; J gene: TRBJ1-1; D gene: TRBD1; CDR3 DNA: TGTGCCAGCAGCGCCTCACAGGGGAGGGGCACTGAAGCTTTCTTT; CDR3 protein: CASSASQGRGTEAFF
clone size: -; V gene: TRBV19; J gene: TRBJ2-3; D gene: TRBD2; CDR3 DNA: TGTGCCAGTAGCCAGACTAGCGGGAGGGCTGGTACGCAGTATTTT; CDR3 protein: CASSQTSGRAGTQYF
clone size: few; V gene: TRBV6-6; J gene: TRBJ2-1; D gene: -; CDR3 DNA: TGTGCCAGCAGTCTATCCCGGAATGAGCAGTTCTTC; CDR3 protein: CASSLSRNEQFF
clone size: -; V gene: TRBV7-6; J gene: TRBJ1-5; D gene: -; CDR3 DNA: TGTGCCAGCGGAGACTCGGGGCCCCAGCATTTT; CDR3 protein: CASGDSGPQHF
clone size: -; V gene: TRBV5-5; J gene: TRBJ2-6; D gene: -; CDR3 DNA: TGTGCCAGCAATCAGCATCCCACCAGCTCTGGGGCCAACGTCCTGACTTTC; CDR3 protein: CASNQHPTSSGANVLTF
clone size: -; V gene: TRBV7-6; J gene: TRBJ2-3; D gene: -; CDR3 DNA: TGTGCCAGCAGCCACAACAGTCATCGGGCAGATACGCAGTATTTT; CDR3 protein: CASSHNSHRADTQYF
clone size: -; V gene: TRBV7-8; J gene: TRBJ2-1; D gene: TRBD2; CDR3 DNA: TGTGCCAGCAGCTCGAGCGGGAGGTTCGACAATGAGCAGTTCTTC; CDR3 protein: CASSSSGRFDNEQFF
clone size: -; V gene: TRBV18; J gene: TRBJ1-4; D gene: -; CDR3 DNA: TGTGCCAGCTCACCCCAGGGTAGGGGCGAAAAACTGTTTTTT; CDR3 protein: CASSPQGRGEKLFF
clone size: few; V gene: TRBV2; J gene: TRBJ1-5; D gene: -; CDR3 DNA: TGTGCCAGCAGGCCGGACAGCCTAAGCAATCAGCCCCAGCATTTT; CDR3 protein: CASRPDSLSNQPQHF
clone size: -; V gene: TRBV18; J gene: TRBJ2-1; D gene: -; CDR3 DNA: TGTGCCAGCTCACCATTCCCAGCGACAAGCTCCTACAATGAGCAGTTCTTC; CDR3 protein: CASSPFPATSSYNEQFF
clone size: -; V gene: TRBV15; J gene: TRBJ2-7; D gene: -; CDR3 DNA: TGTGCCACCAGCAGAGGTCCGGCCGTCTACGAGCAGTACTTC; CDR3 protein: CATSRGPAVYEQYF
clone size: once; V gene: TRBV5-1; J gene: TRBJ1-3; D gene: -; CDR3 DNA: TGCGCCAGCAGTACAGGTCCTGGAAACACCATATATTTT; CDR3 protein: CASSTGPGNTIYF
clone size: few; V gene: TRBV7-9; J gene: TRBJ1-5; D gene: -; CDR3 DNA: TGTGCCAGCAGCCTCAGTGGGGCGAGCAATCAGCCCCAGCATTTT; CDR3 protein: CASSLSGASNQPQHF
clone size: -; V gene: TRBV27; J gene: TRBJ1-2; D gene: -; CDR3 DNA: TGTGCCAGCAGTTTATCTTACAATTCCTATGGCTACACCTTC; CDR3 protein: CASSLSYNSYGYTF
clone size: once; V gene: TRBV4-2; J gene: TRBJ2-7; D gene: -; CDR3 DNA: TGTGCCAGCAGCCTTGGGACTTTGGAGTACTTC; CDR3 protein: CASSLGTLEYF
clone size: -; V gene: TRBV28; J gene: TRBJ2-1; D gene: TRBD2; CDR3 DNA: TGTGCCAGCAGAATGGGACTAGCGAGACAAGGAAAATACAATGAGCAGTTCTTC; CDR3 protein: CASRMGLARQGKYNEQFF
clone size: few; V gene: TRBV11-2; J gene: TRBJ2-7; D gene: -; CDR3 DNA: TGTGCCAGCAGCTTGCAGAGAAACTACGAGCAGTACTTC; CDR3 protein: CASSLQRNYEQYF
clone size: -; V gene: TRBV5-8; J gene: TRBJ2-1; D gene: TRBD2; CDR3 DNA: TGTGCCAGCAGCTTCCAGCGGGAGTTCTCTTACAATGAGCAGTTCTTC; CDR3 protein: CASSFQREFSYNEQFF
clone size: -; V gene: TRBV2; J gene: TRBJ2-7; D gene: -; CDR3 DNA: TGTGCCAGCAGTATCGGCGGCCCCTACGAGCAGTACTTC; CDR3 protein: CASSIGGPYEQYF
clone size: -; V gene: TRBV4-1; J gene: TRBJ2-7; D gene: TRBD1; CDR3 DNA: TGCGCCAGCAGCCTCACAGGGGGTGGTGGTTACGAGCAGTACTTC; CDR3 protein: CASSLTGGGGYEQYF
clone size: -; V gene: TRBV7-6; J gene: TRBJ2-2; D gene: -; CDR3 DNA: TGTGCCAGCAGCTTAGGTGGAAGTAGAAAGTCCGGGGAGCTGTTTTTT; CDR3 protein: CASSLGGSRKSGELFF
clone size: -; V gene: TRBV28; J gene: TRBJ2-1; D gene: -; CDR3 DNA: TGTGCCAGCAGGTACAGGACAGGGGGCGCCCCCCAGACTAGCGGGGAACCGTACAATGAGCAGTTCTTC; CDR3 protein: CASRYRTGGAPQTSGEPYNEQFF
clone size: -; V gene: TRBV6-5; J gene: TRBJ1-2; D gene: -; CDR3 DNA: TGTGCCAGCTTAAAAATAGACCCCTATGGCTACACCTTC; CDR3 protein: CASLKIDPYGYTF
clone size: once; V gene: TRBV7-2; J gene: TRBJ2-7; D gene: TRBD1; CDR3 DNA: TGTGCCAGCAGCTTGGTTTCAGGGACAGGTAAATTCCGATACGAGCAGTACTTC; CDR3 protein: CASSLVSGTGKFRYEQYF
clone size: medium-sized; V gene: TRBV27; J gene: TRBJ1-2; D gene: -; CDR3 DNA: TGTGCCAGCAGACCTACACAGGGAATCTATGGCTACACCTTC; CDR3 protein: CASRPTQGIYGYTF
clone size: -; V gene: TRBV27; J gene: TRBJ1-5; D gene: -; CDR3 DNA: TGTGCCAGCAGCCAAGGTCAGCCCCAGCATTTT; CDR3 protein: CASSQGQPQHF
clone size: once; V gene: TRBV7-9; J gene: TRBJ2-1; D gene: TRBD1; CDR3 DNA: TGTGCCAGCAGCGGAGGACAGGGCGCCCCCCACAATGAGCAGTTCTTC; CDR3 protein: CASSGGQGAPHNEQFF
clone size: -; V gene: TRBV9; J gene: TRBJ2-1; D gene: -; CDR3 DNA: TGTGCCAGCAGTCCGACAGGATACAATGAGCAGTTCTTC; CDR3 protein: CASSPTGYNEQFF
clone size: few; V gene: TRBV11-2; J gene: TRBJ2-3; D gene: TRBD2; CDR3 DNA: TGTGCCAGCAGCTTAGGGTCCTATGTACGGGAGGAAGAAGATACGCAGTATTTT; CDR3 protein: CASSLGSYVREEEDTQYF
clone size: -; V gene: TRBV6-5; J gene: TRBJ1-2; D gene: -; CDR3 DNA: TGTGCCAGCAGTTACTCGAGGGAAATCTATGGCTACACCTTC; CDR3 protein: CASSYSREIYGYTF
clone size: -; V gene: TRBV7-9; J gene: TRBJ2-1; D gene: -; CDR3 DNA: TGTGCCAGCAGCCCCCGGATTCAGGAGGGCTTAACATACAATGAGCAGTTCTTC; CDR3 protein: CASSPRIQEGLTYNEQFF
clone size: -; V gene: TRBV28; J gene: TRBJ1-3; D gene: -; CDR3 DNA: TGTGCCAGCAGTTTAGACAGCTCTGGAAACACCATATATTTT; CDR3 protein: CASSLDSSGNTIYF
clone size: -; V gene: TRBV6-1; J gene: TRBJ2-7; D gene: TRBD2; CDR3 DNA: TGTGCCAGCAGTCTTAGCGGGAGGGTCTACGAGCAGTACTTC; CDR3 protein: CASSLSGRVYEQYF
clone size: -; V gene: TRBV11-3; J gene: TRBJ2-3; D gene: TRBD1; CDR3 DNA: TGTGCCAGCAGCTTAGGGGACAGGTTCACAGATACGCAGTATTTT; CDR3 protein: CASSLGDRFTDTQYF
clone size: -; V gene: TRBV19; J gene: TRBJ2-1; D gene: TRBD2; CDR3 DNA: TGTGCCAGTAATGGGGTAGCGGGAGTAAAGGAGCAGTTCTTC; CDR3 protein: CASNGVAGVKEQFF
clone size: many; V gene: TRBV4-2; J gene: TRBJ2-7; D gene: -; CDR3 DNA: TGTGCCAGCAGCCAAGATCTAGGGTTGGGCTCCTACGAGCAGTACTTC; CDR3 protein: CASSQDLGLGSYEQYF
clone size: few; V gene: TRBV5-1; J gene: TRBJ2-1; D gene: TRBD1; CDR3 DNA: TGCGCCAGCAGCTTGCTAGGGACAGGGTACGATGAGCAGTTCTTC; CDR3 protein: CASSLLGTGYDEQFF